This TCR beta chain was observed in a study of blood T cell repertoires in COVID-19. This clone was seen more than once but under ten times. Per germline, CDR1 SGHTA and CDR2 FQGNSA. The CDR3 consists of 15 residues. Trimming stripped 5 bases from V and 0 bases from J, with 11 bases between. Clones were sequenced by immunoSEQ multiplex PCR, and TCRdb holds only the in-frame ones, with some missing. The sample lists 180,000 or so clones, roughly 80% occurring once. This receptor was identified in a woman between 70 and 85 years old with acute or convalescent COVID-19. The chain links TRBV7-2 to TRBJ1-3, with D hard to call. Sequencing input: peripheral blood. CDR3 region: CASSPLTVSGNTIYF. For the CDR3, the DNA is TGTGCCAGCAGCCCCCTTACAGTCTCTGGAAACACCATATATTTT.